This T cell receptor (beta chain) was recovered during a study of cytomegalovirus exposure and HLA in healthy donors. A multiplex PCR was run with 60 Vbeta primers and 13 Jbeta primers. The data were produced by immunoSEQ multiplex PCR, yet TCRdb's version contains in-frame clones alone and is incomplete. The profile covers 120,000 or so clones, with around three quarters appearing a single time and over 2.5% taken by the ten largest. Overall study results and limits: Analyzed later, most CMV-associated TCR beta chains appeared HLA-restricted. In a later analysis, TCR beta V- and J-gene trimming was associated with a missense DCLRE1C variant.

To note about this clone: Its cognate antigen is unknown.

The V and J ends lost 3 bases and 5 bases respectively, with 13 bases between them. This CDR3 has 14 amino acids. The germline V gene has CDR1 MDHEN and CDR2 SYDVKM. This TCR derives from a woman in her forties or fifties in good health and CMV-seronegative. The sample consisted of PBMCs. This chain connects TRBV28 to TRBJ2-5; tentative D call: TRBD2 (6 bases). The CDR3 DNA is TGTGCCAGCAGTTTTGCCGGGGGTGTGGAGACCCAGTACTTC. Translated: CASSFAGGVETQYF.